The subject of this entry is one T cell receptor beta chain. Its target is not known. J was trimmed by 4 bases and V by 5 bases; bases with no gene match: 7. From germline, CDR1 is MNHEY and CDR2 SMNVEV (reference sequence). The CDR3 is 15 residues long. The PCR ran on 60 Vbeta and 13 Jbeta primers. This table comes from immunoSEQ multiplex PCR, and its TCRdb copy is limited to in-frame clones, with some not included. This sample carries more than 95,000 clones, less than 80% of them seen once, and the ten largest clones take 3% to 5%. The sample originates from a study of cytomegalovirus exposure and HLA in healthy donors. General study findings and limits: Across donors, most TCRs were seen rarely, yet some public ones were widespread. Most subjects had HLA-A and HLA-B alleles reportedly predicted accurately by TCR beta sequences. Sequence variants that were highly shared formed a cluster that was likely a sequencing artifact.

Sequenced input: PBMCs. The chain carries TRBV27 and TRBJ1-2; 10 bases are a match to TRBD1. The sequence derives from a man aged 35-49 years in good health and CMV-seropositive. The CDR3 nucleotides read TGTGCCAGCAGTCCGAGACAGGGGGCAAGCTATGGCTACACCTTC. This translates into CASSPRQGASYGYTF.